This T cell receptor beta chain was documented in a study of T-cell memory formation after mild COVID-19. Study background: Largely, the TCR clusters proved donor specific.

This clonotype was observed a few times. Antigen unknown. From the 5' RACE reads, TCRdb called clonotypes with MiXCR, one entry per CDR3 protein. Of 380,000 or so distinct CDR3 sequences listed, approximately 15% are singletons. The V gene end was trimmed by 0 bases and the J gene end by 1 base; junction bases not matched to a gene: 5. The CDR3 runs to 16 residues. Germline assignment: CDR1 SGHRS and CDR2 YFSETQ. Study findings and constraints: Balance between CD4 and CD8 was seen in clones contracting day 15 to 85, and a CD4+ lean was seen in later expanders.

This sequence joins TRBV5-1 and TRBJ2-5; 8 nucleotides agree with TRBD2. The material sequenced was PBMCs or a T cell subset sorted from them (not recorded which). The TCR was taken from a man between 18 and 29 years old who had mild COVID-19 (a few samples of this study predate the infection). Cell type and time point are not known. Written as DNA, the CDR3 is TGCGCCAGCAGCTTGGCCTCCCTAGCGGGCCAAGAGACCCAGTACTTC. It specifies CASSLASLAGQETQYF.